The 7 T cell receptor beta chains below all came from one sample that was sequenced in a study of blood T cell repertoires in COVID-19. The data were produced by immunoSEQ multiplex PCR, yet TCRdb's version contains in-frame clones alone and is incomplete. Among 100,000 to 120,000 clones listed, roughly 82% were seen once. Sequenced: peripheral blood. These receptor sequences come from an older woman with acute or convalescent COVID-19.

The rearrangement uses TRBV6-2 or TRBV6-3 and TRBJ1-2; 11 bases map to TRBD1. Germline V CDR1 and CDR2: MNHEY, SVGEGT. V shed 0 bases and J 6 bases; nucleotides not matched to a gene: 3. This CDR3 is built from 15 residues. The CDR3 spells CASSYSPDRGHGYTF. In nucleotides, the CDR3 is TGTGCCAGCAGTTACTCACCGGACAGGGGGCATGGCTACACCTTC.

The CDR3 DNA follows: TGCGCCAGCAGCCAAGTTGTCAATATAGTTGAAGCTTTCTTT. Its translation: CASSQVVNIVEAFF. This chain uses TRBV4-3 with TRBJ1-1; D not certain. Looked up from germline, CDR1 is LGHNA and CDR2 is YSLEER. The CDR3 has 14 amino acids. Trimming shortened V by 1 base and J by 7 bases, and 13 bases separated the two germline ends.

A note on this clone: The junction departs from germline at one end; a sequencing error may be responsible. V and J are TRBV7-2 and TRBJ2-7; D might be TRBD1 (6 bases). CDR3 length: 11 amino acids. Germline V gene data show CDR1 as SGHTA and CDR2 as FQGNSA. CDR3 sequence: CASSLGTPPRF. CDR3 DNA sequence: TGTGCCAGCAGCTTGGGGACACCTCCCCGCTTC.

CDR3 residues: CASREAGGSYNSPLHF. CDR3 bases: TGTGCCAGCAGGGAAGCGGGGGGTTCCTATAATTCACCCCTCCACTTT. J is TRBJ1-6 and V is TRBV25-1; a weak D match, TRBD1 (5 bases). The ends were cut back, 6 bases at V and 1 base at J, with 13 bases in the middle. The CDR3 contains 16 residues. CDR1 and CDR2 from the germline V gene are MGHDK and SYGVNS.

The sample holds a few counts of this clone. The V call is TRBV30, the J call TRBJ2-2; no clear D gene. CDR1 GTSNPN and CDR2 SVGIG come from the germline V gene (reference sequence). The CDR3 covers 14 residues. V was pared by 0 bases and J by 2 bases, with 7 bases between. CDR3 bases: TGTGCCTGGAGTGTCGACACCAACACCGGGGAGCTGTTTTTT. Protein product: CAWSVDTNTGELFF. Based on the CDR3 plus reference TRBV30 and TRBJ2-2, the full variable domain is SQTIHQWPATLVQPVGSPLSLECTVEGTSNPNLYWYRQAAGRGLQLLFYSVGIGQISSEVPQNLSASRPQDRQFILSSKKLLLSDSGFYLCAWSVDTNTGELFFGEGSRLTVL.

V usage is TRBV1 and J usage is TRBJ1-1; the table's D gene call, TRBD1, was not cross checked with the DNA. TRBV1 is marked as a pseudogene. This CDR3 has 14 residues. CDR3: CTSSRGQMNTEAFF. As DNA, the CDR3 is TGCACCAGCAGCCGAGGACAGATGAACACTGAAGCTTTCTTT.

The genes are TRBV6-2 or TRBV6-3 and TRBJ1-2, with D possibly TRBD1 on 5 matching bases. Germline loops: CDR1 MNHEY, CDR2 SVGEGT. The CDR3 spans 13 residues. V lost 6 bases to trimming and J lost 6 bases, with 14 bases between them. The CDR3 loop is CASSKREGNGYTF. For the CDR3, the DNA is TGTGCCAGCAGCAAACGGGAGGGGAATGGCTACACCTTC.